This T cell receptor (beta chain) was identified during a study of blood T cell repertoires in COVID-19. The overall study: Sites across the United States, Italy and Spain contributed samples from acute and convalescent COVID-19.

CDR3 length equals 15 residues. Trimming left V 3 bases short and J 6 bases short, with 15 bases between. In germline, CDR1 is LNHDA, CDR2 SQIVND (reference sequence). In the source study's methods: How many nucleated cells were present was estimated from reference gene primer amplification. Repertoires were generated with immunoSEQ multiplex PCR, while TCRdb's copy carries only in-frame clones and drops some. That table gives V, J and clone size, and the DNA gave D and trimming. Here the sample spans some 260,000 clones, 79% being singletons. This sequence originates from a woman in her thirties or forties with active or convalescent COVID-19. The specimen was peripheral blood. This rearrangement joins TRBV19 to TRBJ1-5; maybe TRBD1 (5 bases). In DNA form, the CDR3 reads TGTGCCAGTAGTATCGGTTGGCAGGGCAGTCAGCCCCAGCATTTT. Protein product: CASSIGWQGSQPQHF.